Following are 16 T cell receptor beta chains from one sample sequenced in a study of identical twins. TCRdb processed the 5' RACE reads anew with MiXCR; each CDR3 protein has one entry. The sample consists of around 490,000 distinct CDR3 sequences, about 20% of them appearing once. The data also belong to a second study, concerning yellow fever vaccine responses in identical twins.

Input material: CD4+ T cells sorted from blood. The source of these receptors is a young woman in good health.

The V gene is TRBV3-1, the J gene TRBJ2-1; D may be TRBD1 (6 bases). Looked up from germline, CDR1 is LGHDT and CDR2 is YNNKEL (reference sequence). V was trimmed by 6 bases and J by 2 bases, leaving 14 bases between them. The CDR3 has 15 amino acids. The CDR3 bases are TGTGCCAGCAGACAACAGGGCCGTCCCTACAATGAGCAGTTCTTC. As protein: CASRQQGRPYNEQFF.

CDR3 region: CASSLQQLDYEQYV. CDR3 DNA sequence: TGTGCCAGCAGCTTACAACAGTTGGACTACGAGCAGTACGTC. The V gene is TRBV11-2, the J gene TRBJ2-7, with D uncertain. CDR1 is SGHAT, CDR2 FQNNGV, per germline. This CDR3 is built from 14 residues. V was shortened by 2 bases and J by 3 bases, with 11 bases between the two germline ends.

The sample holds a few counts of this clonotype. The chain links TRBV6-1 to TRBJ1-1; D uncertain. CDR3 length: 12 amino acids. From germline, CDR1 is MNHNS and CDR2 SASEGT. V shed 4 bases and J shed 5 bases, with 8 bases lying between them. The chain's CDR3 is CASSGGLTEAFF. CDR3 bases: TGTGCCAGCAGTGGTGGGTTAACTGAAGCTTTCTTT.

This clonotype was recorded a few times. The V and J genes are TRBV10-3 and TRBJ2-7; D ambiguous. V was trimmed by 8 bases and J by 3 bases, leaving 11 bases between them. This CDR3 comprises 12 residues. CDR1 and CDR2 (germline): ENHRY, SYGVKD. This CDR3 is CAIWTALYEQYV. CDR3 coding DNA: TGTGCCATCTGGACGGCCCTCTACGAGCAGTACGTC.

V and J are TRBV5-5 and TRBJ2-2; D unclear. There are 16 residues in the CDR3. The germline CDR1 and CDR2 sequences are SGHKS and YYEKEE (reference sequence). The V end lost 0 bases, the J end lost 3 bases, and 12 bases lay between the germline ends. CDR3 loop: CASSLEDGWDTGELFF. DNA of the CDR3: TGTGCCAGCAGCTTGGAAGACGGTTGGGACACCGGGGAGCTGTTTTTT.

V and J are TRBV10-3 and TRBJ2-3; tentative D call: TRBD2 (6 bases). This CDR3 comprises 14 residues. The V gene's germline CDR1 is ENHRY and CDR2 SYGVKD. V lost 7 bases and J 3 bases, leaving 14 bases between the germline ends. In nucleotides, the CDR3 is TGTGCCATCACGTCCACGGAGGGGACAGATACGCAGTATTTT. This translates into CAITSTEGTDTQYF.

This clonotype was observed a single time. The chain's CDR3 is CASSLGLAVSQLSYEQYF. The CDR3 DNA reads TGTGCCAGCAGTTTGGGACTAGCGGTAAGCCAACTCTCCTACGAGCAGTACTTC. This chain joins TRBV12-3 or TRBV12-4 and TRBJ2-7; 11 bases agree with TRBD2. This CDR3 is 18 amino acids long. V lost 3 bases to trimming and J lost 0 bases; unmatched junction nucleotides: 10.

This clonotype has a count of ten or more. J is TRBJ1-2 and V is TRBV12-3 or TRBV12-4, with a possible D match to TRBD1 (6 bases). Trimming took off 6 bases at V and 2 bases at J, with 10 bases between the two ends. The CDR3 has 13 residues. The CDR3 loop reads CASSRDTNYGYTF. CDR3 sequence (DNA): TGTGCCAGCAGCCGGGACACGAACTATGGCTACACCTTC.

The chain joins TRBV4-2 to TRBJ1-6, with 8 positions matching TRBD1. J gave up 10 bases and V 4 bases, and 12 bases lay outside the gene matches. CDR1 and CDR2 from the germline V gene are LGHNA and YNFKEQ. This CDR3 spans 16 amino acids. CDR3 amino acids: CASSPNPTGERSPLHF. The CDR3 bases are TGTGCCAGCAGCCCTAATCCGACAGGGGAAAGATCACCCCTCCACTTT.

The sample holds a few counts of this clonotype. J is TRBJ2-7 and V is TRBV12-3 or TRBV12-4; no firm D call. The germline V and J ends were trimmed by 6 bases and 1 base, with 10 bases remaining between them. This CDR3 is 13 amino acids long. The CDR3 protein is CASRLGLSYEQYF. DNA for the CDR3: TGTGCCAGCAGGCTGGGCCTTTCCTACGAGCAGTACTTC.

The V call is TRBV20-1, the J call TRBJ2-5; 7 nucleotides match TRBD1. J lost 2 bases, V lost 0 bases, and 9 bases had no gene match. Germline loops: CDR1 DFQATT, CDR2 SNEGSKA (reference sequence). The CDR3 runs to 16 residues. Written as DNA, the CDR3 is TGCAGTGCTAGAGATGTTTGGGGACAGATACAAGAGACCCAGTACTTC. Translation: CSARDVWGQIQETQYF.

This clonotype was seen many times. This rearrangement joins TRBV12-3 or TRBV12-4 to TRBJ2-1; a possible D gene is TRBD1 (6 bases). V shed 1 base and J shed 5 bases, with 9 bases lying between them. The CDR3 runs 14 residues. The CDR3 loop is CASSLDRENNEQFF. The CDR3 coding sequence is TGTGCCAGCAGTTTAGACAGGGAGAACAATGAGCAGTTCTTC.

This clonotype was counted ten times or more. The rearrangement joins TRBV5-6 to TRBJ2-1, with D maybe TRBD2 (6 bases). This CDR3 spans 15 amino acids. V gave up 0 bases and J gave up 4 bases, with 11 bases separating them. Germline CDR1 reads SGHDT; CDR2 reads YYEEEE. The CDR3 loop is CASSLVEGRYNEQFF. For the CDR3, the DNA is TGTGCCAGCAGCTTGGTGGAGGGGCGTTACAATGAGCAGTTCTTC.

The CDR3 nucleotides are TGTGCCACCAGCAGAGATAAAGGTTCGTTCGAGCAGTACTTC. Residues: CATSRDKGSFEQYF. The rearrangement joins TRBV15 to TRBJ2-7; D uncertain. CDR3 length: 14 residues. Germline V gives CDR1 LNHNV, CDR2 YYDKDF (reference sequence). V gave up 0 bases and J gave up 6 bases, with 12 bases separating them. Variable domain in full (rest from reference TRBV15 and TRBJ2-7): DAMVIQNPRYQVTQFGKPVTLSCSQTLNHNVMYWYQQKSSQAPKLLFHYYDKDFNNEADTPDNFQSRRPNTSFCFLDIRSPGLGDTAMYLCATSRDKGSFEQYFGPGTRLTVT.

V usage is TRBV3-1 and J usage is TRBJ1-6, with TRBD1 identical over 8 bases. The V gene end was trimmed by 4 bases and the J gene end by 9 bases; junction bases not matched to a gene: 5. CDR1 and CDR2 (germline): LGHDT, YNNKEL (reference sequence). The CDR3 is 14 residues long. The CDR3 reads CASSLRDRSSPLHF. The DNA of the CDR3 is TGTGCCAGCAGCCTCCGGGACAGGTCTTCACCCCTCCACTTT.

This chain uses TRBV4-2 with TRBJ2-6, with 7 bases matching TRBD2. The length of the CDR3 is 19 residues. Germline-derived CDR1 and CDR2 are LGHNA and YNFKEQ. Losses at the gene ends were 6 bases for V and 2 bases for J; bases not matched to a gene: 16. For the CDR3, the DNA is TGTGCCAGCAGAACACAACTGGGCAGGGAGGGAGCTGGGGCCAACGTCCTGACTTTC. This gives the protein CASRTQLGREGAGANVLTF.